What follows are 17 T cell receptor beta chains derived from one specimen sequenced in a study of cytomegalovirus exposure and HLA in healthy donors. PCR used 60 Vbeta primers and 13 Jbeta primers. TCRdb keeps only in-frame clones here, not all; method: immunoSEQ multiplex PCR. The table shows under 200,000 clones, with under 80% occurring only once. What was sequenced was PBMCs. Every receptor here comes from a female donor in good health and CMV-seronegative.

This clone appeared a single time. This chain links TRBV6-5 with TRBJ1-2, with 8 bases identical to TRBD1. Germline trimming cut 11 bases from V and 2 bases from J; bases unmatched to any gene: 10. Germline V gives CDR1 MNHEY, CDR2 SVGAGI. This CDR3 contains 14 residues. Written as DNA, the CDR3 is TGTGCCTCCTTCGGGGACAGGAGGAACTATGGCTACACCTTC. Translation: CASFGDRRNYGYTF.

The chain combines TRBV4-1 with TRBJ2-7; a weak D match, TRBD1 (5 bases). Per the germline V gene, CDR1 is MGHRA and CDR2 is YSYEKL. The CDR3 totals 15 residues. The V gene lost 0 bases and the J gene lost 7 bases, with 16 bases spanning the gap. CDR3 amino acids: CASSQDEKGAREQYF. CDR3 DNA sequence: TGCGCCAGCAGCCAAGATGAGAAAGGGGCACGGGAGCAGTACTTC.

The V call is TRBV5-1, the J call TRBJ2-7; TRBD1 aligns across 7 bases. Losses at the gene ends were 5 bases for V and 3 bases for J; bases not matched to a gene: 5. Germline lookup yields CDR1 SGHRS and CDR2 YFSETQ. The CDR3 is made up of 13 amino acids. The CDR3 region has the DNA TGCGCCAGCAGAAGACAGGGCCGCTACGAGCAGTACTTC. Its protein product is CASRRQGRYEQYF. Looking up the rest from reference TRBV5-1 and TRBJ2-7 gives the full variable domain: KAGVTQTPRYLIKTRGQQVTLSCSPISGHRSVSWYQQTPGQGLQFLFEYFSETQRNKGNFPGRFSGRQFSNSRSEMNVSTLELGDSALYLCASRRQGRYEQYFGPGTRLTVT.

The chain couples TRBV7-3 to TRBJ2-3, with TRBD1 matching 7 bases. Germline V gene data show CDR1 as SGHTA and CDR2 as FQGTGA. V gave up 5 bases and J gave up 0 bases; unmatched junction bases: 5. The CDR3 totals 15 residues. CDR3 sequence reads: CASSARGYSTDTQYF. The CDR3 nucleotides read TGTGCCAGCAGCGCCAGGGGGTATAGCACAGATACGCAGTATTTT.

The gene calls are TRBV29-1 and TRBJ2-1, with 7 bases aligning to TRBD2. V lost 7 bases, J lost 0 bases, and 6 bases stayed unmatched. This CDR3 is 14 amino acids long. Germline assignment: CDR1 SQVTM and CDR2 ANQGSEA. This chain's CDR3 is CSAERDRSYNEQFF. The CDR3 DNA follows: TGCAGCGCTGAGCGGGACCGCTCCTACAATGAGCAGTTCTTC.

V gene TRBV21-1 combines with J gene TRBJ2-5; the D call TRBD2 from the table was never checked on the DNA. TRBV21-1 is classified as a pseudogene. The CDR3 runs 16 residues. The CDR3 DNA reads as TGTGCCAGCAGCAAATTGGGGGGGCGGCCCGGGGAGACCCAGTACTTC. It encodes CASSKLGGRPGETQYF.

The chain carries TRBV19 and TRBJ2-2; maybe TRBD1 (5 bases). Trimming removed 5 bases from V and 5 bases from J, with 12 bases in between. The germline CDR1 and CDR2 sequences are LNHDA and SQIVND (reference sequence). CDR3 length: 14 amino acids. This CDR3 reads CASSPGYRTGELFF. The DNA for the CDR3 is TGTGCCAGTAGTCCAGGTTACAGGACCGGGGAGCTGTTTTTT.

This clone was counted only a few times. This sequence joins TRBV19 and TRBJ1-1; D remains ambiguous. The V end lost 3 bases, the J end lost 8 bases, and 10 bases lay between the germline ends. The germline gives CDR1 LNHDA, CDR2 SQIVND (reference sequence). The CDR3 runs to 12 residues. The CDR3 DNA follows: TGTGCCAGTAGTATTGACGGCAGGGAAGCTTTCTTT. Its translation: CASSIDGREAFF.

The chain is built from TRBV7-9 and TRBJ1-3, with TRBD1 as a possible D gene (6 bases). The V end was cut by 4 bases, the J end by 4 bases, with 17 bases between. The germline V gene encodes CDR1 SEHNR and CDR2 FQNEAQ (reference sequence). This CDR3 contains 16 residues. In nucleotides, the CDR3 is TGTGCCAGCAGCTCTCTTGGGGGGGGCCGCGGAAACACCATATATTTT. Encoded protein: CASSSLGGGRGNTIYF.

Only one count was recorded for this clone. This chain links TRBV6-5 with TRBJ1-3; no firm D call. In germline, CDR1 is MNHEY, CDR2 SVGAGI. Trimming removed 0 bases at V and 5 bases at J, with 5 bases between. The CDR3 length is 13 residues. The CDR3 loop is CASSYSTRNTIYF. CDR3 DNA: TGTGCCAGCAGTTACTCTACTAGAAACACCATATATTTT.

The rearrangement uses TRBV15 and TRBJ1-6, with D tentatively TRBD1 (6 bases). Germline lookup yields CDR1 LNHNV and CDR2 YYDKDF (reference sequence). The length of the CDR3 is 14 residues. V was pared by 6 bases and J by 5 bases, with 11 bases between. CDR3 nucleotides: TGTGCCACCAGGGGGGGGCTTCATAATTCACCCCTCCACTTT. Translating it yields CATRGGLHNSPLHF.

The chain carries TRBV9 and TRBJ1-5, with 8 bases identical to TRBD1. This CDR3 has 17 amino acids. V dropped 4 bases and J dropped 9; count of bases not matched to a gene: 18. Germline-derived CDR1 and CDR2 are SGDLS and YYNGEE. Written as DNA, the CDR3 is TGTGCCAGCAGCCCCATCACTGGACAGGGTGGGAGGGTGCCCCAGCATTTT. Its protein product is CASSPITGQGGRVPQHF.

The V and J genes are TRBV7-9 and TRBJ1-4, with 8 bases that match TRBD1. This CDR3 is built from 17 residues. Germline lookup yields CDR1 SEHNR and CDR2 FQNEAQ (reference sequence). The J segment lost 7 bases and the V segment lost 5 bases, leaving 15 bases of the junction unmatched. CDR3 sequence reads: CASSTRPGQGGGEKLFF. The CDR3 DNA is TGTGCCAGCAGCACGCGCCCAGGACAGGGCGGCGGTGAAAAACTGTTTTTT.

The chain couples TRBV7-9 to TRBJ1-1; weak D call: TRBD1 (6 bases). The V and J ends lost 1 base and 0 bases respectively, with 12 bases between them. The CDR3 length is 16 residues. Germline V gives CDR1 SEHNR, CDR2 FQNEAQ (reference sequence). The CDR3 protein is CASSLDRELLNTEAFF. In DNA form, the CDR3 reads TGTGCCAGCAGCTTAGACAGGGAGCTTTTGAACACTGAAGCTTTCTTT.

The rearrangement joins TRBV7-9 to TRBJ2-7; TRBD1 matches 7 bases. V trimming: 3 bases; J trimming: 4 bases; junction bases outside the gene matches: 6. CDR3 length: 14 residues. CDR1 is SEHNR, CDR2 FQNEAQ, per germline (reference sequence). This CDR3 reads CASSFGQGDYEQYF. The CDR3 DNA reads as TGTGCCAGCAGCTTCGGGCAGGGGGATTACGAGCAGTACTTC.

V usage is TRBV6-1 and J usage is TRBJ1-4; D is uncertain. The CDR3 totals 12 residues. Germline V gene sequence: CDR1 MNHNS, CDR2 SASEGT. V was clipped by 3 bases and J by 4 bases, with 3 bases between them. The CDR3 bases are TGTGCCAGCAGTGACCTTAATGAAAAACTGTTTTTT. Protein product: CASSDLNEKLFF.

In nucleotides, the CDR3 is TGTGCCAGCAGAACTGGACAGGGGGAACAGCCCCAGCATTTT. Translated: CASRTGQGEQPQHF. The chain employs TRBV6-5 and TRBJ1-5, with 10 bases lining up with TRBD1. J gave up 7 bases and V 6 bases, and 6 bases lay outside the gene matches. In germline, CDR1 is MNHEY, CDR2 SVGAGI. There are 14 residues in the CDR3.